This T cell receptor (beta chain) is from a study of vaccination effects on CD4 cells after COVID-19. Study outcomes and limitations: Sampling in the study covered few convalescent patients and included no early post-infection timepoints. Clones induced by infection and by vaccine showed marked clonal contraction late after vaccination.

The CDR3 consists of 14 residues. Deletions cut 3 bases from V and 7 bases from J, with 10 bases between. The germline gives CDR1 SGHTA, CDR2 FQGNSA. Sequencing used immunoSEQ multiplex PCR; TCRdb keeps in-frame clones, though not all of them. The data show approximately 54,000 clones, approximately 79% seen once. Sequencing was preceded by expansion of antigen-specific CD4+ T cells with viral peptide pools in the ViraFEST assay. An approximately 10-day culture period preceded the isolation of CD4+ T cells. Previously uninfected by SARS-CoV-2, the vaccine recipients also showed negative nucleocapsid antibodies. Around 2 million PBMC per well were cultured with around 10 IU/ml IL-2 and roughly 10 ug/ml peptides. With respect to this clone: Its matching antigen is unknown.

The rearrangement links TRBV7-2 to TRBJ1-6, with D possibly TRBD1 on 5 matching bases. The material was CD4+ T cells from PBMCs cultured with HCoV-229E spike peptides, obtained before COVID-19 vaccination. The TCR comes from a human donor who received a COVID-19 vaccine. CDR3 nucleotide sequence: TGTGCCAGCAGCTTCCCAGGGTGGAATTCACCCCTCCACTTT. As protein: CASSFPGWNSPLHF. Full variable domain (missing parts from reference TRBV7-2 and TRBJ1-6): GAGVSQSPSNKVTEKGKDVELRCDPISGHTALYWYRQSLGQGLEFLIYFQGNSAPDKSGLPSDRFSAERTGGSVSTLTIQRTQQEDSAVYLCASSFPGWNSPLHFGNGTRLTVT.